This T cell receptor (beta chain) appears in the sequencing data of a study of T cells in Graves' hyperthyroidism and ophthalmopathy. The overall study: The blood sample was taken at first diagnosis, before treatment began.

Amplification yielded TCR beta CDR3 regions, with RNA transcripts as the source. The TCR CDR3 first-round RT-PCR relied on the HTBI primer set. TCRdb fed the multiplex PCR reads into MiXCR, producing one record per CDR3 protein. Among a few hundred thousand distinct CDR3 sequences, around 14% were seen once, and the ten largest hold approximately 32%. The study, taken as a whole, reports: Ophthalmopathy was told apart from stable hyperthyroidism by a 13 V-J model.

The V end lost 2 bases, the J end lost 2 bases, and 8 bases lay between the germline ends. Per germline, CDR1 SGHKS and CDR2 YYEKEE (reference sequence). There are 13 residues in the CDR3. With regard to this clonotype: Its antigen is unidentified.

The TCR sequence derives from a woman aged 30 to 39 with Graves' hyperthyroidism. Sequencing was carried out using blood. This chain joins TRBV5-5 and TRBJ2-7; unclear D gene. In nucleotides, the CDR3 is TGTGCCAGCAGCTTCCTCGAAACCTACGAGCAGTACTTC. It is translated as CASSFLETYEQYF.